Below are 15 T cell receptor beta chains sequenced from a single sample in a study of blood T cell repertoires in COVID-19. Only in-frame clones appear in the TCRdb table, and some are missing; sequencing was by immunoSEQ multiplex PCR. The sample contains under 110,000 clones, more than 80% of which appear only once. Sequencing was done on a sample of peripheral blood. Source of these receptors: an older woman with acute or convalescent COVID-19.

This clone has just one count. The chain employs TRBV30 and TRBJ1-1; D remains ambiguous. This CDR3 is 14 amino acids long. In germline, CDR1 is GTSNPN, CDR2 SVGIG (reference sequence). Trimming pared 3 bases from V and 3 bases from J, leaving 14 bases between. CDR3 DNA sequence: TGTGCCTGGAGCCTAACGGGGTTGTACACTGAAGCTTTCTTT. It yields the protein CAWSLTGLYTEAFF.

A few counts support this clone. This sequence joins TRBV2 and TRBJ1-6; D is possibly TRBD1 (5 bases). This CDR3 has 15 residues. V lost 1 base, J lost 9 bases, and 13 bases lay in between. Germline V lookup: CDR1 SNHLY, CDR2 FYNNEI. CDR3 DNA: TGTGCCAGCAGTGAAGAAGCAGGTAGGGGTTCACCCCTCCACTTT. This codes for CASSEEAGRGSPLHF.

This chain connects TRBV7-8 to TRBJ1-2; D gene uncertain. V gave up 0 bases and J gave up 8 bases, with 7 bases separating them. The CDR3 contains 12 residues. Germline V gene lookup returns CDR1 SGHVS and CDR2 FQNEAQ. The CDR3 is CASSLAVTGYTF. CDR3 coding DNA: TGTGCCAGCAGCTTAGCGGTCACAGGCTACACCTTC.

V and J are TRBV10-2 and TRBJ1-1, with 11 bases matching TRBD1. Germline CDR1 and CDR2: WSHSY and SAAADI. CDR3 length: 15 residues. Trimming removed 6 bases from V and 5 bases from J; junction bases left unmatched: 8. This CDR3 reads CASSAGQGAGTEAFF. Here the CDR3 DNA reads TGCGCCAGCAGCGCCGGACAGGGGGCAGGTACTGAAGCTTTCTTT.

This clone was seen only a few times. The CDR3 spells CASLDRGPGNTIYF. Here the CDR3 DNA reads TGCGCCAGCTTGGACAGGGGGCCAGGAAACACCATATATTTT. This chain connects TRBV10-2 to TRBJ1-3; 11 bases are shared with TRBD1. Trimming at V came to 8 bases and at J to 4 bases, leaving 4 bases not matched to a gene. The length of the CDR3 is 14 residues. CDR1 is WSHSY, CDR2 SAAADI, per germline.

The V gene is TRBV11-3, the J gene TRBJ2-1; 15 bases agree with TRBD2. Trimming took 5 bases from V and 7 from J; bases not matched to a gene: 6. The germline V gene has CDR1 SGHNT and CDR2 YENEEA. This CDR3 comprises 16 residues. The CDR3 DNA reads as TGTGCCAGCAGCAAACGGACTAGCGGGGGGGAGAATGAGCAGTTCTTC. Amino acid sequence: CASSKRTSGGENEQFF.

This chain joins TRBV27 and TRBJ1-4; D not resolved. CDR1 MNHEY and CDR2 SMNVEV come from the germline V gene (reference sequence). The CDR3 sequence is 15 residues long. V lost 5 bases and J lost 0, with 10 bases in between. The CDR3 protein is CASSLTVPTNEKLFF. The CDR3 region has the DNA TGTGCCAGCAGTCTAACAGTTCCAACTAATGAAAAACTGTTTTTT.

CDR3 sequence reads: CASSYWGGAPYEQYF. In nucleotides, the CDR3 is TGTGCCAGCAGTTACTGGGGCGGGGCGCCCTACGAGCAGTACTTC. The gene calls are TRBV6-6 and TRBJ2-7; maybe TRBD2 (6 bases). V was trimmed by 1 base and J by 2 bases, leaving 12 bases between them. CDR3 length: 15 amino acids. CDR1 and CDR2 from the germline V gene are MNHNY and SVGAGI (reference sequence).

The chain combines TRBV19 with TRBJ1-5; D not certain. The V gene lost 9 bases and the J gene lost 2 bases, with 11 bases spanning the gap. CDR1 is LNHDA and CDR2 is SQIVND in the germline V gene (reference sequence). The CDR3 has 13 amino acids. For the CDR3, the DNA is TGTGCCAGCCGGGGATGGGGCAATCAGCCCCAGCATTTT. It specifies CASRGWGNQPQHF.

The gene calls are TRBV3-1 (or the pseudogene TRBV3-2) and TRBJ1-4; a weak D match, TRBD1 (5 bases). V was pared by 1 base and J by 0 bases, with 9 bases between. CDR3 size: 16 residues. Germline assignment: CDR1 LGHDT and CDR2 YNNKEL (reference sequence). Here the CDR3 reads CASSQGGAPTNEKLFF. The CDR3 DNA follows: TGTGCCAGCAGCCAAGGCGGGGCCCCAACTAATGAAAAACTGTTTTTT.

This chain joins TRBV6-5 and TRBJ1-5, with D possibly being TRBD1 (6 bases). Per the germline V gene, CDR1 is MNHEY and CDR2 is SVGAGI. The CDR3 runs 14 residues. Trimming removed 6 bases at V and 1 base at J, with 10 bases between. For the CDR3, the DNA is TGTGCCAGCAGCTATACAGGGAGCAATCAGCCCCAGCATTTT. Translating gives CASSYTGSNQPQHF.

V and J are TRBV7-9 and TRBJ2-1; 7 positions agree with TRBD2. CDR3 size: 17 residues. The trim removed 1 base at V and 0 bases at J, leaving 6 bases unmatched. Germline lookup yields CDR1 SEHNR and CDR2 FQNEAQ (reference sequence). Written as DNA, the CDR3 is TGTGCCAGCAGCTTAGTAGGAGCGGGAAGCTCCTACAATGAGCAGTTCTTC. Translating gives CASSLVGAGSSYNEQFF.

The chain combines TRBV5-1 with TRBJ1-1; possibly TRBD1 for D (6 bases). The V end lost 5 bases, the J end lost 3 bases, and 11 bases lay between the germline ends. This CDR3 spans 13 amino acids. Germline V gene data show CDR1 as SGHRS and CDR2 as YFSETQ. CDR3 nucleotide sequence: TGCGCCAGCAGACAGGGCCTCGACACTGAAGCTTTCTTT. This encodes CASRQGLDTEAFF.

V is TRBV29-1 and J is TRBJ1-2; 7 nucleotides line up with TRBD1. In germline, CDR1 is SQVTM, CDR2 ANQGSEA. The V segment lost 1 base and the J segment 3 bases; nucleotides outside the gene matches: 5. The CDR3 length is 14 residues. The CDR3 spells CSVEGLGQDYGYTF. The CDR3 DNA sequence: TGCAGCGTTGAAGGCCTAGGACAGGACTATGGCTACACCTTC.

The V gene is TRBV11-2, the J gene TRBJ2-3; 12 bases align to TRBD2. The junction had 10 bases not matched to a gene; V was cut back by 3 bases and J by 3 bases. There are 18 residues in the CDR3. CDR1 is SGHAT, CDR2 FQNNGV, per germline. For the CDR3, the DNA is TGTGCCAGCAGCTTCAGGGCTAGCGGGAGGGCTGGTACAGATACGCAGTATTTT. Its translation is CASSFRASGRAGTDTQYF.